The present TCR beta chain was sequenced within a study of T cell repertoires in cytomegalovirus infection. At the level of the study: CMV epitopes used comprised recently identified HLA-C-restricted ones and well-studied HLA-B-restricted ones. An indication of both CMV infection and matching HLA type came from public TCR beta signatures. Findings and limits, study-wide: There were carriers of CMV plus the relevant HLA, and cumulative public TCR beta family frequency identified them. CMV-specific HLA-C-restricted TCR beta clonotypes dominated the ex vivo response.

The CDR3 consists of 19 residues. The V end was cut by 5 bases, the J end by 6 bases, with 28 bases between. Looked up from germline, CDR1 is LNHDA and CDR2 is SQIVND (reference sequence). Each CDR3 protein gets one entry after TCRdb re-called the reads with MiXCR. Of approximately 1,000,000 distinct CDR3 sequences listed, 31% are singletons. To note about this clonotype: As yet, its antigen is unknown.

Material: cultured CD8+ T cells from PBMCs, obtained from culture after CMV antigen stimulation. The clonotype originates from a human donor in good health (CMV status not recorded). Some clones in this sample may be carry-over from other donors' samples. This sequence joins TRBV19 and TRBJ1-4; TRBD1 might be the D (5 bases). The CDR3, as DNA: TGTGCCAGTAGTTGGGCGTTTGCGGGACCCCCAAGAATGCATGAAAAACTGTTTTTT. It codes for CASSWAFAGPPRMHEKLFF. Using reference TRBV19 and TRBJ1-4 for the parts outside the CDR3, the full variable domain is DGGITQSPKYLFRKEGQNVTLSCEQNLNHDAMYWYRQDPGQGLRLIYYSQIVNDFQKGDIAEGYSVSREKKESFPLTVTSAQKNPTAFYLCASSWAFAGPPRMHEKLFFGSGTQLSVL.